The 31 T cell receptor beta chains in this list originate from one sample, sequenced in a study of blood T cell repertoires in COVID-19. The data were produced by immunoSEQ multiplex PCR, yet TCRdb's version contains in-frame clones alone and is incomplete. The sample yields 150,000 or so clones, approximately 83% seen once. Sequencing was carried out using peripheral blood. These receptors were taken from a man between 70 and 80 years old who had recovered from COVID-19.

The gene calls are TRBV7-2 and TRBJ2-5; D remains unclear. The CDR3 extends over 13 amino acids. The V gene's germline CDR1 is SGHTA and CDR2 FQGNSA. Trimming left V 2 bases short and J 2 bases short, with 6 bases between. CDR3 region: CASSLSRQETQYF. CDR3 DNA: TGTGCCAGCAGCTTATCCAGGCAAGAGACCCAGTACTTC.

The J gene is TRBJ2-2, the V gene TRBV9, with D hard to call. Germline CDR1 reads SGDLS; CDR2 reads YYNGEE. This CDR3 has 14 residues. V was clipped by 0 bases and J by 4 bases, with 7 bases between them. The CDR3 sequence: CASSVDWSTGELFF. The DNA of the CDR3 is TGTGCCAGCAGCGTAGACTGGTCCACCGGGGAGCTGTTTTTT.

This clone was counted a few times. The genes are TRBV6-6 and TRBJ2-1; 7 nucleotides match TRBD2. The CDR3 has 15 amino acids. Looked up from germline, CDR1 is MNHNY and CDR2 is SVGAGI (reference sequence). J gave up 12 bases and V 2 bases, and 13 bases lay outside the gene matches. The CDR3 reads CASSYPRAAGPAQFF. CDR3 bases: TGTGCCAGCAGTTACCCCCGGGCAGCGGGGCCAGCGCAGTTCTTC.

The chain joins TRBV6-6 to TRBJ2-1; unclear D gene. Germline assignment: CDR1 MNHNY and CDR2 SVGAGI (reference sequence). CDR3 length equals 12 residues. V was trimmed by 2 bases and J by 4 bases, leaving 3 bases between them. The CDR3 DNA reads TGTGCCAGCAGTTACCTGTACAATGAGCAGTTCTTC. It yields the protein CASSYLYNEQFF.

With respect to this clone: A read error is possible here, since a much larger clone lies one base away. The J gene is TRBJ2-7, the V gene TRBV3-1 (or the pseudogene TRBV3-2); possible D gene TRBD1, 6 bases. Germline CDR1 reads LGHDT; CDR2 reads YNNKEL (reference sequence). Trimming took 4 bases from V and 2 from J, leaving 9 bases between them. The CDR3 extends over 13 amino acids. The CDR3 nucleotides read TGTGCCAGCAGCCCCCGGACAGCCTACGAGCAGTACTTC. Its translation: CASSPRTAYEQYF.

The J gene is TRBJ1-2, the V gene TRBV10-2; TRBD1 matches at 7 bases. The CDR3 covers 14 residues. J was trimmed by 2 bases and V by 7 bases; bases with no gene match: 7. Germline V gene data show CDR1 as WSHSY and CDR2 as SAAADI. The chain's CDR3 is CASKGQSQNYGYTF. CDR3 bases: TGCGCCAGCAAGGGACAGTCTCAGAACTATGGCTACACCTTC.

The chain employs TRBV15 and TRBJ2-7, with a possible D match to TRBD2 (6 bases). The germline V gene encodes CDR1 LNHNV and CDR2 YYDKDF (reference sequence). This CDR3 region has 14 residues. Trimming removed 0 bases from V and 2 bases from J, with 8 bases in between. CDR3 coding DNA: TGTGCCACCAGCAGAGAGGGGGGTGCCTACGAGCAGTACTTC. Amino acid sequence: CATSREGGAYEQYF.

J is TRBJ1-6 and V is TRBV29-1, with D uncertain. Looked up from germline, CDR1 is SQVTM and CDR2 is ANQGSEA. The CDR3 runs 15 residues. Trimming pared 8 bases from V and 0 bases from J, leaving 14 bases between. The CDR3 sequence is CSIRLESSYNSPLHF. The CDR3 nucleotides are TGCAGCATCCGACTGGAAAGCTCCTATAATTCACCCCTCCACTTT.

The chain uses TRBV7-9 and TRBJ2-1; 7 bases agree with TRBD2. The trim removed 0 bases at V and 10 bases at J, leaving 9 bases unmatched. The CDR3 sequence is 15 residues long. The V gene's germline CDR1 is SEHNR and CDR2 FQNEAQ (reference sequence). The CDR3 here is CASSLAGGSRAEQFF. In nucleotides, the CDR3 is TGTGCCAGCAGCTTAGCGGGAGGGTCCCGGGCGGAGCAGTTCTTC.

This chain uses TRBV29-1 with TRBJ1-1; the match to TRBD1 covers 9 bases. Germline V gene lookup returns CDR1 SQVTM and CDR2 ANQGSEA. The CDR3 is 19 residues long. Trimming cost V 5 bases and J 0 bases; bases outside gene matches: 19. CDR3 DNA sequence: TGCAGCGTTCTCGGACAGGGGCGCGAGGTTGGTTTCATGAACACTGAAGCTTTCTTT. This sequence encodes CSVLGQGREVGFMNTEAFF.

The chain uses TRBV5-8 and TRBJ2-1, with D possibly being TRBD1 (6 bases). Germline V CDR1 and CDR2: SGHTS, YDEGEE. This CDR3 contains 15 residues. The V gene lost 4 bases and the J gene lost 5 bases, with 16 bases spanning the gap. The CDR3 protein is CASSLPGQFHNEQFF. The CDR3 nucleotides are TGTGCCAGCAGCCTTCCAGGACAGTTCCACAATGAGCAGTTCTTC.

This chain joins TRBV25-1 and TRBJ1-4, with 10 bases lining up with TRBD1. Germline lookup yields CDR1 MGHDK and CDR2 SYGVNS. The CDR3 extends over 14 amino acids. V shed 3 bases, J shed 8 bases, and the junction held 3 bases outside the gene matches. In DNA, the CDR3 is TGTGCCAGCAGTGATAGGACAGGGGGGGAAAAACTGTTTTTT. It is translated as CASSDRTGGEKLFF.

The CDR3 DNA reads as TGCGCCAGCAGCTTGATACGGGTCACTGAAGCTTTCTTT. Protein sequence: CASSLIRVTEAFF. V and J are TRBV5-1 and TRBJ1-1; D is ambiguous. Germline CDR1 and CDR2: SGHRS and YFSETQ. The CDR3 covers 13 residues. Between the trimmed V and J ends, which lost 1 base and 4 bases, there was a span of 8 bases.

This chain uses TRBV28 with TRBJ1-5; D gene unclear. Germline V gene lookup returns CDR1 MDHEN and CDR2 SYDVKM. The V end lost 5 bases, the J end lost 0 bases, and 11 bases lay between the germline ends. This CDR3 is built from 15 residues. CDR3: CASSKRVHSNQPQHF. CDR3 sequence (DNA): TGTGCCAGCAGTAAGAGGGTCCATAGCAATCAGCCCCAGCATTTT.

The V gene is TRBV27, the J gene TRBJ1-2, with 7 bases matching TRBD1. The CDR3 sequence is 13 residues long. CDR1 and CDR2 (germline): MNHEY, SMNVEV (reference sequence). The ends lost 6 bases at V and 2 bases at J; junction bases unmatched: 3. CDR3 sequence: CASRMTGNYGYTF. The CDR3 nucleotides read TGTGCCAGCAGAATGACAGGGAACTATGGCTACACCTTC.

The V call is TRBV11-3, the J call TRBJ2-2, with a weak D call TRBD1 (5 bases). Trimming removed 7 bases at V and 16 bases at J, with 19 bases between. The CDR3 is 12 amino acids. The germline V gene encodes CDR1 SGHNT and CDR2 YENEEA. The CDR3 loop reads CASTLGQAYRFF. CDR3 coding DNA: TGTGCCAGCACCTTGGGGCAGGCCTACCGGTTTTTT.

This chain connects TRBV5-1 to TRBJ2-5; 7 nucleotides align to TRBD2. CDR3 size: 13 residues. CDR1 SGHRS and CDR2 YFSETQ come from the germline V gene. The ends lost 5 bases at V and 2 bases at J; junction bases unmatched: 3. The chain's CDR3 is CASRREWQETQYF. DNA for the CDR3: TGCGCCAGCAGGCGGGAGTGGCAAGAGACCCAGTACTTC.

The chain couples TRBV7-3 to TRBJ2-1; unclear D gene. CDR1 SGHTA and CDR2 FQGTGA come from the germline V gene. V lost 5 bases, J lost 8 bases, and 16 bases lay in between. This CDR3 is 14 amino acids long. Written as DNA, the CDR3 is TGTGCCAGCAGCCCCCACGGGTCACGCGATGAGCAGTTCTTC. Translated, it gives CASSPHGSRDEQFF.

The chain recombines TRBV4-1 with TRBJ1-2, with D perhaps matching TRBD1 (5 bases). Germline values: CDR1 MGHRA, CDR2 YSYEKL. The ends were cut back, 0 bases at V and 4 bases at J, with 15 bases in the middle. The CDR3 runs 16 residues. The CDR3 DNA follows: TGCGCCAGCAGCCAAGACCCCTGGGCCCAGGGCTATGGCTACACCTTC. Translating it yields CASSQDPWAQGYGYTF.

The chain combines TRBV9 with TRBJ2-1; 10 bases match TRBD2. The V and J ends lost 0 bases and 7 bases, in that order; junction bases with no gene match: 4. CDR3 length: 15 amino acids. The germline V gene has CDR1 SGDLS and CDR2 YYNGEE. In DNA form, the CDR3 reads TGTGCCAGCAGCGTAGGTACTAGCGGGGCTAATGAGCAGTTCTTC. Its protein is CASSVGTSGANEQFF.

This clone has just one count. The gene calls are TRBV7-9 and TRBJ1-2, with D perhaps TRBD1 (5 bases). Germline CDR1 reads SEHNR; CDR2 reads FQNEAQ (reference sequence). V dropped 0 bases and J dropped 4 bases, with 9 bases sitting between them. This CDR3 spans 14 amino acids. CDR3 DNA: TGTGCCAGCAGCTTAGCACGGGGGAGCTATGGCTACACCTTC. Protein sequence: CASSLARGSYGYTF.

The chain combines TRBV3-1 (or the pseudogene TRBV3-2) with TRBJ2-1; D remains unclear. CDR3 length equals 16 residues. V lost 0 bases to trimming and J lost 5 bases, with 14 bases between them. The germline gives CDR1 LGHDT, CDR2 YNNKEL (reference sequence). The DNA of the CDR3 is TGTGCCAGCAGCCAAGACATAGGAGTTCTACACAATGAGCAGTTCTTC. Its protein is CASSQDIGVLHNEQFF.

The chain links TRBV5-5 to TRBJ2-7; maybe TRBD1 (6 bases). This CDR3 spans 15 amino acids. V was pared by 5 bases and J by 0 bases, with 15 bases between. CDR1 is SGHKS and CDR2 is YYEKEE in the germline V gene (reference sequence). This CDR3 reads CASRENTGSSYEQYF. In DNA, the CDR3 is TGTGCCAGCAGAGAAAATACAGGGAGCTCCTACGAGCAGTACTTC.

V and J are TRBV7-9 and TRBJ2-1; weak D call: TRBD1 (5 bases). Looked up from germline, CDR1 is SEHNR and CDR2 is FQNEAQ (reference sequence). There are 14 residues in the CDR3. V was shortened by 1 base and J by 7 bases, with 11 bases between the two germline ends. CDR3 protein: CASSLGGQGNEQFF. Here the CDR3 DNA reads TGTGCCAGCAGCTTAGGGGGCCAAGGAAATGAGCAGTTCTTC.

The rearrangement joins TRBV5-1 to TRBJ2-5; perhaps TRBD2 as D (6 bases). Looked up from germline, CDR1 is SGHRS and CDR2 is YFSETQ. This CDR3 is built from 14 residues. The ends were cut back, 0 bases at V and 4 bases at J, with 10 bases in the middle. CDR3 sequence reads: CASSLGLEGETQYF. The DNA of the CDR3 is TGCGCCAGCAGCTTGGGACTAGAAGGAGAGACCCAGTACTTC.

This rearrangement joins TRBV3-1 (or the pseudogene TRBV3-2) to TRBJ1-1, with unresolved D. Trimming removed 4 bases at V and 1 base at J, with 13 bases between. CDR3 size: 15 residues. The germline CDR1 and CDR2 sequences are LGHDT and YNNKEL (reference sequence). The CDR3 is CASSRLAAENTEAFF. Written as DNA, the CDR3 is TGTGCCAGCAGCCGGCTGGCAGCGGAGAACACTGAAGCTTTCTTT.

This clone was seen many times. The chain uses TRBV12-5 and TRBJ2-3; TRBD2 agrees at 8 bases. V was pared by 11 bases and J by 0 bases, with 10 bases of the junction left unmatched. Per germline, CDR1 LGHNT and CDR2 FRNRAP. This CDR3 region has 15 residues. This CDR3 is CASSQSGSSTDTQYF. The CDR3 bases are TGTGCTTCGAGCCAGAGCGGGAGTAGCACAGATACGCAGTATTTT.

The V gene is TRBV30, the J gene TRBJ1-3; D possibly corresponds to TRBD1 (5 bases). This CDR3 is 14 amino acids long. Germline CDR1 is GTSNPN and CDR2 is SVGIG (reference sequence). The ends were cut back, 0 bases at V and 4 bases at J, with 10 bases in the middle. The CDR3: CAWSVGAGGNTIYF. Written as DNA, the CDR3 is TGTGCCTGGAGTGTTGGGGCAGGGGGAAACACCATATATTTT.

The J gene is TRBJ2-2, the V gene TRBV5-1; D may be TRBD1 (5 bases). CDR3 length: 15 residues. CDR1 and CDR2 (germline): SGHRS, YFSETQ. Trimming cost V 0 bases and J 1 base, with 7 bases left between them. DNA for the CDR3: TGCGCCAGCAGCTTGGGACAGCTGAACACCGGGGAGCTGTTTTTT. Translating gives CASSLGQLNTGELFF.

The V call is TRBV5-6, the J call TRBJ1-1; maybe TRBD1 (5 bases). From germline, CDR1 is SGHDT and CDR2 YYEEEE. CDR3 size: 15 residues. V was shortened by 5 bases and J by 3 bases, with 17 bases between the two germline ends. CDR3 sequence: CASSIQDTSYTEAFF. The DNA for the CDR3 is TGTGCCAGCAGTATACAGGACACTTCTTACACTGAAGCTTTCTTT.

The V call is TRBV4-3, the J call TRBJ2-3, with D tentatively TRBD1 (5 bases). V gave up 1 base and J gave up 0 bases, with 14 bases separating them. This CDR3 has 17 amino acids. Per germline, CDR1 LGHNA and CDR2 YSLEER. DNA for the CDR3: TGCGCCAGCAGCCAAGGGTCCGCTAGGGGAAGCACAGATACGCAGTATTTT. Protein product: CASSQGSARGSTDTQYF.